The rows below give T cell receptor beta chains drawn from one sample of a study of blood T cell repertoires in COVID-19. Using immunoSEQ multiplex PCR, the repertoire was profiled, and TCRdb retains in-frame clones only, with some absent. The sample has roughly 190,000 clones, roughly 86% seen once. Input material: peripheral blood. These receptors originate from a woman older than 75 in a cohort sampled during active or convalescent COVID-19. Both conserved end residues are part of each CDR3. D genes are given only for firm matches. Not all rows give a size; the values are once, few, many and, for expanded clones, a class.

v_gene,abundance,j_gene,d_gene,CDR3nt,CDR3aa
TRBV5-1,once,TRBJ2-1,TRBD1,TGCGCCAGCAGCGCGACAGGGCTGAATGAGCAGTTCTTC,CASSATGLNEQFF
TRBV29-1,.,TRBJ1-1,.,TGCAGCGCCACGACTAATATGAACACTGAAGCTTTCTTT,CSATTNMNTEAFF
TRBV10-3,.,TRBJ1-5,.,TGTGCCATCAGTGAGTTGGGAGGTAGGGTAAGTCAGCCCCAGCATTTT,CAISELGGRVSQPQHF
TRBV4-1,.,TRBJ2-2,TRBD2,TGCGCCAGCAGCTCGCGGGAGGGCGGCACCGGGGAGCTGTTTTTT,CASSSREGGTGELFF
TRBV4-3,.,TRBJ2-1,.,TGCGCCAGCAGCCAAGATAACGGGGGGCTCGGCAATGAGCAGTTCTTC,CASSQDNGGLGNEQFF
TRBV15,.,TRBJ2-6,.,TGTGCCACCAGCAGCGGGATTTCTGGGGCCAACGTCCTGACTTTC,CATSSGISGANVLTF
TRBV5-1,.,TRBJ1-2,TRBD1,TGCGCCAGCAGCTCGGGACAGGGACATGGCTACACCTTC,CASSSGQGHGYTF
TRBV19,.,TRBJ1-5,.,TGTGCCAGTAGGGGGGCTTATAGCAATCAGCCCCAGCATTTT,CASRGAYSNQPQHF
TRBV13,.,TRBJ2-5,.,TGTGCCAGCAGCCCTAGGGAGGAAAAGACCCAGTACTTC,CASSPREEKTQYF
TRBV27,.,TRBJ2-5,.,TGTGCCAGCAGTGCCCCCCCCCGGGAGACCCAGTACTTC,CASSAPPRETQYF
TRBV5-6,.,TRBJ1-6,TRBD1,TGTGCCAGCAGCTCGGAGACAGGGGACTATAATTCACCCCTCCACTTT,CASSSETGDYNSPLHF
TRBV27,once,TRBJ2-3,.,TGTGCCAGCAGTTCCTCGACAGTCACAGATACGCAGTATTTT,CASSSSTVTDTQYF
TRBV6-5,once,TRBJ1-5,.,TGTGCCTTTATACAGGGTAGCAATCAGCCCCAGCATTTT,CAFIQGSNQPQHF